Detailed here is one T cell receptor beta chain. Its matching antigen is unknown. This sample was taken from a study of T cell responses to AZD1222 COVID-19 vaccine. Sequencing used immunoSEQ multiplex PCR; TCRdb keeps in-frame clones, though not all of them. The sample includes roughly 140,000 clones, 85% to 95% seen only once; the top ten take around 1.5%. Germline assignment: CDR1 SGHRS and CDR2 YFSETQ. The germline V and J ends were trimmed by 1 base and 4 bases, with 13 bases remaining between them. CDR3 size: 15 residues. Points from the study as a whole: Just a handful of AZD1222 recipients tested seropositive at baseline. Two AZD1222 administrations were followed by greater Spike-specific TCR breadth and depth.

The sample was peripheral blood, taken 28 days after the second AZD1222 dose. This chain joins TRBV5-1 and TRBJ2-3, with D perhaps TRBD2 (7 bases). The origin of this receptor is an adult who received the AZD1222 COVID-19 vaccine. As DNA, the CDR3 is TGCGCCAGCAGCTTGTCGGGGGGCATTGCAGATACGCAGTATTTT. It specifies CASSLSGGIADTQYF.